This T cell receptor (beta chain) comes out of a study of T cell responses to AZD1222 COVID-19 vaccine (dated by TCRdb to the early 2020s). Regarding the complete study: A total of 233 trial participants underwent TCR sequencing, of whom about 210 received two doses of AZD1222 and 26 received two doses of the MenACWY control vaccine. Trial participants were enrolled into age subgroups of 18-55, 56-69 and 70-plus years, which contained around 140, 26 and 57 TCR-sequenced participants, respectively.

Concerning this clone itself: It has no known antigen specificity. Per-base quality was not reported, and no clone a single base away is much larger than it.

Compared with germline, V lacks 0 bases and J lacks 6 bases; bases without a gene match: 7. Reading the germline V gene gives CDR1 SGHRS and CDR2 YFSETQ. Reading from cysteine to phenylalanine, the CDR3 counts 16 amino acids. Only the CDR3 region is kept as DNA, spanning 48 bases read in frame from base 1. The CDR3 regions of human TCRbeta chains were subjected to immunosequencing. The paper's processing steps were these. Repertoire TCRs were matched against a reference library of SARS-CoV-2-specific TCRs generated with the MIRA antigen-specificity platform. Breadth meant the fraction of unique TCRs that were SARS-CoV-2-associated, whereas depth meant the fraction of total T cells that were SARS-CoV-2-associated. Using the MIRA data, every spike-specific TCR was mapped to the spike region that the TCR reacted to and assigned to either a CD4 or a CD8 class. Log10-transformed breadth and depth values were compared by one-way ANOVA with Sidak's multiple comparisons tests. TCRdb mirrors the immuneACCESS table, restricted to in-frame sequences. Some clones are absent from its copies; in checked studies, under half trace to an unresolved V gene, and the reason for the others is unknown. That table is the source of V, J and clone size, and D and trimming were worked out from the DNA. The sample has about 160,000 clones on record, roughly nine tenths of them singletons. The biggest ten clones account for about 4.6% of the sample.

Here is what the overall study found, with its caveats: Because no samples from the day 14 peak response were available, repertoires could be characterized only after the peak T cell response. A significant rise in spike-specific TCR breadth and depth was observed after two AZD1222 doses relative to day 0 and relative to MenACWY recipients. Nearly half of unique spike-specific TCRs reportedly recognized epitopes outside regions mutated in the B.1.351 and B.1.1.7 variants. Vaccine-associated CD4 TCRs spanned the whole spike protein, with dominant responses in regions 160-218 and 743-854. Conclusions about previously exposed vaccinees were limited because only six AZD1222 recipients were SARS-CoV-2 seropositive at baseline. Most participants were white British and females outnumbered males, and the authors suggested that clonal diversity may have been underestimated. The 56-69-year group was small, and its depth increase did not reach significance, likely because of low power.

The intended sense of this specimen's time point label: baseline before first vaccination. The intended sense of this specimen's treatment or condition label: meningococcal conjugate vaccine given as trial control. Samples from vaccinated people were obtained from the UK trials COV001 and COV002, which included a single-blind randomized controlled phase 2/3 trial of AZD1222 (ChAdOx1 nCoV-19) in healthy adults. For TCRbeta chain sequencing, PBMC samples were collected from trial participants at day 0 and at day 28 after the second dose. The rearrangement combines TRBV5-1 with TRBJ2-1, and 9 bases in between align with TRBD2. Sequencing was performed on peripheral blood, taken on day 0 of MenACWY control vaccination. This sequence was found in an adult in good health. The CDR3 loop reads CASSLVGLAGVNEQFF. At the DNA level, the sequence is TGCGCCAGCAGCTTGGTGGGATTAGCGGGGGTCAATGAGCAGTTCTTC.